This T cell receptor (beta chain) originates from a study of blood T cell repertoires in COVID-19. Study-level information: The United States, Italy and Spain supplied acute and convalescent COVID-19 samples. T cells, B-cell-depleted T cells, or PBMCs supplied cDNA or gDNA.

With 2 bases removed from V and 6 bases from J, the gap between germline ends came to 10 bases. Germline lookup yields CDR1 MNHEY and CDR2 SVGAGI. The CDR3 sequence is 13 residues long. As processed by the authors: For nucleated cells, counts were estimated from reference gene primer amplification. Profiled with immunoSEQ multiplex PCR; TCRdb holds only in-frame clones, not every one. That table is the source of V, J and clone size, and D and trimming were worked out from the DNA. The repertoire holds fewer than 150,000 clones, roughly 71% seen once, with 20% in the top ten. The chain combines TRBV6-5 with TRBJ1-2; no firm D call. What was sequenced was peripheral blood. The receptor was isolated from a man older than 75 with acute or convalescent COVID-19. The DNA for the CDR3 is TGTGCCAGCAGTTACAGAGGGAACGATGGCTACACCTTC. It is translated as CASSYRGNDGYTF.